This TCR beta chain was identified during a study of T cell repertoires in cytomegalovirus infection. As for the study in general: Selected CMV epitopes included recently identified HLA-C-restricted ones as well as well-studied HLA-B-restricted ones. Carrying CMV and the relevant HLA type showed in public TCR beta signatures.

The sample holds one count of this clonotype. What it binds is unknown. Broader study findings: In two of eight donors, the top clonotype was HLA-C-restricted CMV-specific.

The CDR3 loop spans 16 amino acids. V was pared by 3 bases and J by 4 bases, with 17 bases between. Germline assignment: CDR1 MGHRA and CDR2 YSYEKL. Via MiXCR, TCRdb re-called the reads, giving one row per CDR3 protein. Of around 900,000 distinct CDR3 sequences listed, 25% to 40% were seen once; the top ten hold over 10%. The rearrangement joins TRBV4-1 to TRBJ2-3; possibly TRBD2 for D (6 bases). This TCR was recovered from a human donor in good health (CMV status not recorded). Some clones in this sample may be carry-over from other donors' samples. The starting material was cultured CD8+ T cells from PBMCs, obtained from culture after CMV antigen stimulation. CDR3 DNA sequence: TGCGCCAGCAGCCACCTATCGGGGGAAGAAGCAGATACGCAGTATTTT. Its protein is CASSHLSGEEADTQYF.